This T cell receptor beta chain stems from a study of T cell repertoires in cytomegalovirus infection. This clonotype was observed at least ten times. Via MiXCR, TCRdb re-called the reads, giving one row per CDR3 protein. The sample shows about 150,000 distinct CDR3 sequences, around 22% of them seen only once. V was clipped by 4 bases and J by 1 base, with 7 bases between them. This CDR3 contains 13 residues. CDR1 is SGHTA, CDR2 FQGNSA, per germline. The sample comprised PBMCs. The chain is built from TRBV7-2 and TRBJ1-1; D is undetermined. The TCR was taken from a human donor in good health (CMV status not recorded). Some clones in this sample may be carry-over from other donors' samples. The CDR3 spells CASSSDPNTEAFF. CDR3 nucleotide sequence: TGTGCCAGCAGCTCTGACCCGAACACTGAAGCTTTCTTT.